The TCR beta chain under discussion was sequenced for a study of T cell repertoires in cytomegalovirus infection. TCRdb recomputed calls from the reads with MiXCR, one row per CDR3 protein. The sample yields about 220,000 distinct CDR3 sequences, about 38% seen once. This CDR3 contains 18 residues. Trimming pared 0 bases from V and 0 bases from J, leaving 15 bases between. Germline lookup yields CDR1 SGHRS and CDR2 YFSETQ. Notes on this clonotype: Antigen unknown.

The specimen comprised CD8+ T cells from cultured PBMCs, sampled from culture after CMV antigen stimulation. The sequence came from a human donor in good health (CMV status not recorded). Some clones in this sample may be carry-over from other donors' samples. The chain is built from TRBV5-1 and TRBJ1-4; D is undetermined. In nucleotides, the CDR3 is TGCGCCAGCAGCTTGGATCCAGCCCCGTTGACAACTAATGAAAAACTGTTTTTT. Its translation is CASSLDPAPLTTNEKLFF.